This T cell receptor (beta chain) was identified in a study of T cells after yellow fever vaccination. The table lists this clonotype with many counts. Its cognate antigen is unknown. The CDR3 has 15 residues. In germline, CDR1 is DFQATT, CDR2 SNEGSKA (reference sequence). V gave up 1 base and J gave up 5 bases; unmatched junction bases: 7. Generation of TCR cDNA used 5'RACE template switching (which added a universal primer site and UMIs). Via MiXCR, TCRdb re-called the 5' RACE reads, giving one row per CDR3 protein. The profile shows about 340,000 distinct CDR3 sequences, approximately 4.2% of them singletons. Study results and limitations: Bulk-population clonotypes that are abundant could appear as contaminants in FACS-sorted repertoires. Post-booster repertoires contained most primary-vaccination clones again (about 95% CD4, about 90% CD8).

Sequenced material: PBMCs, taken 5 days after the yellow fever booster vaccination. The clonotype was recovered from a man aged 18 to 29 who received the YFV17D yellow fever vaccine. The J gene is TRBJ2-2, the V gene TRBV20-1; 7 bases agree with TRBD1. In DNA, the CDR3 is TGCAGTGCTAGAGGGGCGACAGGGATTACCGGGGAGCTGTTTTTT. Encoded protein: CSARGATGITGELFF.